This T cell receptor beta chain was recorded in a study of siplizumab effects on memory and regulatory T cells. Germline lookup yields CDR1 MDHEN and CDR2 SYDVKM. Between the trimmed V and J ends, which lost 6 bases and 8 bases, there was a span of 13 bases. This CDR3 comprises 12 residues. TCRdb keeps only in-frame clones here, not all; method: immunoSEQ multiplex PCR. The table has approximately 100,000 clones, more than 85% seen once. This chain uses TRBV28 with TRBJ1-1; D gene ambiguous. The clonotype was recovered from a human donor in good health. Sequencing used Tregs sorted from blood. Here the CDR3 DNA reads TGTGCCAGCAGACTAAAGCGTGAAGAAGCTTTCTTT. Protein: CASRLKREEAFF.